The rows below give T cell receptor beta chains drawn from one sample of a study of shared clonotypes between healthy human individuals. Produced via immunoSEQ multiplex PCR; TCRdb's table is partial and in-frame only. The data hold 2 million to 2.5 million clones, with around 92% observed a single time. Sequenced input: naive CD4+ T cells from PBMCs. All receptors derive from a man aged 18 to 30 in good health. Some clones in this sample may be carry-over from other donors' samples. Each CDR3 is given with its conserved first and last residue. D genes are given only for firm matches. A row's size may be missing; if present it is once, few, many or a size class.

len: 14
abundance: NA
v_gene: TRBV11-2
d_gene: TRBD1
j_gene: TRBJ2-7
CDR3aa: CASSSTGPGAEQYF
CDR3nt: TGTGCCAGCAGCTCGACAGGGCCCGGGGCCGAGCAGTACTTC

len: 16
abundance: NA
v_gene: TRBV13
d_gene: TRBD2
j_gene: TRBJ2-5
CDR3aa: CASSLVGGGEPGTQYF
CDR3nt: TGTGCCAGCAGCTTAGTTGGCGGGGGGGAACCCGGGACCCAGTACTTC

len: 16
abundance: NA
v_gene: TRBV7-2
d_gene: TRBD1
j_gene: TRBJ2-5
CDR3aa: CASSSGRGLLGETQYF
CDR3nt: TGTGCCAGCAGCTCCGGCAGGGGGCTTTTAGGGGAGACCCAGTACTTC

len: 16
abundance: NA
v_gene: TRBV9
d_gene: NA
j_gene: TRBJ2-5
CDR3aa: CASSVGARGGQETQYF
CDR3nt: TGTGCCAGCAGCGTAGGGGCTAGGGGAGGACAAGAGACCCAGTACTTC

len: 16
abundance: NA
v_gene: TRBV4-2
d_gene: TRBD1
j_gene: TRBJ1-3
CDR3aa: CASSQRTGDSGNTIYF
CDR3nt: TGTGCCAGCAGCCAACGGACAGGGGATTCTGGAAACACCATATATTTT

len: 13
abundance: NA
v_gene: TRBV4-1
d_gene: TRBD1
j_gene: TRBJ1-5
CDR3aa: CASSQPGGQPQHF
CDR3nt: TGCGCCAGCAGCCAACCAGGGGGGCAGCCCCAGCATTTT

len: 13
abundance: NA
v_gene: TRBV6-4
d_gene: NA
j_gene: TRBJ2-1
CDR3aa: CASSRDNPNEQFF
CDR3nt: TGTGCCAGCAGCCGGGACAACCCCAATGAGCAGTTCTTC

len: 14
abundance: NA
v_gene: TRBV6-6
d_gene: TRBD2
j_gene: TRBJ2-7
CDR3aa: CASIGEGWVYEQYF
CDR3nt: TGTGCCAGCATCGGGGAGGGGTGGGTCTACGAGCAGTACTTC

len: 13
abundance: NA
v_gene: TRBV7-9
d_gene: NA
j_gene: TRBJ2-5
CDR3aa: CASSLGGQETQYF
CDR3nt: TGTGCCAGCAGCTTAGGAGGCCAAGAGACCCAGTACTTC

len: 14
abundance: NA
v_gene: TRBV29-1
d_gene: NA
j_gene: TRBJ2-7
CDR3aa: CSVEGWADSYEQYF
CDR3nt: TGCAGCGTTGAGGGGTGGGCAGACTCCTACGAGCAGTACTTC

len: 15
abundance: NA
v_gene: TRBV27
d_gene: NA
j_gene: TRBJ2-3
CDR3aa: CASRGRAALGGTQYF
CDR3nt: TGTGCCAGCAGAGGCCGGGCGGCACTGGGAGGTACGCAGTATTTT

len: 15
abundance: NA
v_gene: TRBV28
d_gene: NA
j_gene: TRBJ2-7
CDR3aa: CASSHKPGVAYEQYF
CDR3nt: TGTGCCAGCAGCCATAAACCAGGGGTAGCCTACGAGCAGTACTTC

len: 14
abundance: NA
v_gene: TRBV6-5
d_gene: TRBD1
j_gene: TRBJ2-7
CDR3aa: CASSTGQGAYEQYF
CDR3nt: TGTGCCAGCAGTACGGGACAGGGGGCCTACGAGCAGTACTTC

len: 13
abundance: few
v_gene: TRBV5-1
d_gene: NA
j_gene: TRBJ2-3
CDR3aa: CASSFGGTDTQYF
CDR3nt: TGCGCCAGCAGCTTCGGGGGCACAGATACGCAGTATTTT

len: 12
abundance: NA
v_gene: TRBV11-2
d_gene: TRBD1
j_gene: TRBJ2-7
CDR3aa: CASSGQGYEQYF
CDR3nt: TGTGCCAGCAGCGGACAGGGCTACGAGCAGTACTTC

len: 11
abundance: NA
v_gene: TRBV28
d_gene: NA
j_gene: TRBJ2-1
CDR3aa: CASTLATEQFF
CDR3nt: TGTGCCAGCACGCTAGCGACTGAGCAGTTCTTC

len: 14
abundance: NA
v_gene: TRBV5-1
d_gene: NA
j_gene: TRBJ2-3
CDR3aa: CASTPFAVTDTQYF
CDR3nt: TGCGCCAGCACCCCGTTCGCGGTCACAGATACGCAGTATTTT

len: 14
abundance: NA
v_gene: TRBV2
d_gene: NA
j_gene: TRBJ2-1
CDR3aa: CASSEAWTYNEQFF
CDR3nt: TGTGCCAGCAGTGAAGCTTGGACCTACAATGAGCAGTTCTTC

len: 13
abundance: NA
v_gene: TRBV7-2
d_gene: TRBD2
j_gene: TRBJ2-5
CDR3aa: CASSHPGGVAQYF
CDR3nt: TGTGCCAGCAGCCACCCGGGAGGGGTGGCCCAGTACTTC

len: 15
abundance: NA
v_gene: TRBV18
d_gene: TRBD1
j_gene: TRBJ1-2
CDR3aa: CASSEQGTADYGYTF
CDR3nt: TGTGCCAGCTCAGAACAGGGGACAGCGGACTATGGCTACACCTTC

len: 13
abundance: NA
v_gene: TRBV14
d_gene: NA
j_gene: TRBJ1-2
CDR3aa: CASSQDNRNGYTF
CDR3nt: TGTGCCAGCAGCCAAGATAACAGGAATGGCTACACCTTC

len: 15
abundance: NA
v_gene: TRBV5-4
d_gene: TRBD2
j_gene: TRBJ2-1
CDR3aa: CASSLDSGRANEQFF
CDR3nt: TGTGCCAGCAGCTTGGATAGCGGGAGGGCCAATGAGCAGTTCTTC

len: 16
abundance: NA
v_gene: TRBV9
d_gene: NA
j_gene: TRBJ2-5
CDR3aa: CASSPQGEAYQETQYF
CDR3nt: TGTGCCAGCAGCCCCCAGGGGGAGGCATACCAAGAGACCCAGTACTTC

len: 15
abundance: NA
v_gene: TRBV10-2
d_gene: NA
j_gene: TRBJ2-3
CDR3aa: CASSEPRGSTDTQYF
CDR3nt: TGCGCCAGCAGTGAGCCCCGTGGGAGCACAGATACGCAGTATTTT

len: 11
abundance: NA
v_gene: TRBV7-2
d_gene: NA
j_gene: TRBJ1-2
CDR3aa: CASSPLYGYTF
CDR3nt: TGTGCCAGCAGCCCCCTCTATGGCTACACCTTC

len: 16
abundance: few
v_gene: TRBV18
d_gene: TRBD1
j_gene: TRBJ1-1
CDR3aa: CASSPDRPTFGTEAFF
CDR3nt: TGTGCCAGCTCACCGGACAGGCCGACTTTTGGCACTGAAGCTTTCTTT

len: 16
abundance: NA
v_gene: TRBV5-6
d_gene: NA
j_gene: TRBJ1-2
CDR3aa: CASSFLGDRGNYGYTF
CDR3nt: TGTGCCAGCAGCTTCCTGGGAGATCGAGGGAACTATGGCTACACCTTC

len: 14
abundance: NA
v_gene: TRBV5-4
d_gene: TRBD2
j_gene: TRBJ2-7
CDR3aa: CASSLSGSSYEQYF
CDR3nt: TGTGCCAGCAGCTTGAGCGGGAGCTCCTACGAGCAGTACTTC

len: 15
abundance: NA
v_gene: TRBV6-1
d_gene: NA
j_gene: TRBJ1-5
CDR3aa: CASSEARRVTQPQHF
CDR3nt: TGTGCCAGCAGTGAAGCGCGCAGGGTTACTCAGCCCCAGCATTTT

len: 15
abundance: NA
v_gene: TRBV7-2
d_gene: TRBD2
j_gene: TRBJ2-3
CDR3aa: CASSLLSSGTDTQYF
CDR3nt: TGTGCCAGCAGCTTATTGTCTAGCGGTACAGATACGCAGTATTTT

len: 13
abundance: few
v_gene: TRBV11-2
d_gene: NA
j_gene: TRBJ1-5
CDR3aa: CASSFGVWQPQHF
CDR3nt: TGTGCCAGCAGCTTCGGGGTCTGGCAGCCCCAGCATTTT

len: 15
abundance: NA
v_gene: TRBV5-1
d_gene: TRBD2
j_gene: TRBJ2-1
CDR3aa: CASSLGLAGNNEQFF
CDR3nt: TGCGCCAGCAGCCTCGGACTAGCGGGAAACAATGAGCAGTTCTTC

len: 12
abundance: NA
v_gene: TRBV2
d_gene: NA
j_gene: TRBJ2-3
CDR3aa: CASSTRGDTQYF
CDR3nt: TGTGCCAGCAGCACCCGGGGGGATACGCAGTATTTT

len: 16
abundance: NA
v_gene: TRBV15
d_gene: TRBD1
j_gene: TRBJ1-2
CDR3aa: CATSSPRTGQGSGYTF
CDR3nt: TGTGCCACCAGCAGCCCTAGAACCGGACAGGGGTCCGGCTACACCTTC

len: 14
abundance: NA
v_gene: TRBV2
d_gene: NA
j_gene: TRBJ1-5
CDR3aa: CASNGPGSNQPQHF
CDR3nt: TGTGCCAGCAACGGTCCTGGGAGCAATCAGCCCCAGCATTTT

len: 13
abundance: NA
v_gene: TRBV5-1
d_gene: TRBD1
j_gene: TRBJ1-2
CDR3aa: CASSLEETGGYTF
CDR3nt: TGCGCCAGCAGCTTGGAAGAGACAGGGGGCTACACCTTC

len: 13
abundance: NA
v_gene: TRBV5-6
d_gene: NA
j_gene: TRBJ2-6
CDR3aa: CASIRSGANVLTF
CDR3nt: TGTGCCAGCATCCGTTCGGGGGCCAACGTCCTGACTTTC

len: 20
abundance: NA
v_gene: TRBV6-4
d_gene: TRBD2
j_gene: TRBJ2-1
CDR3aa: CASSVLSAVWTSPPWDEQFF
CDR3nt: TGTGCCAGCAGTGTCCTTTCGGCGGTCTGGACTAGCCCCCCTTGGGATGAGCAGTTCTTC

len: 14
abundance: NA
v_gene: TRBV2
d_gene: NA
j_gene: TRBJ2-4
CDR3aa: CASRLNIGGGLEYF
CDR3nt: TGTGCCAGCAGGCTCAACATTGGGGGAGGACTCGAGTACTTC

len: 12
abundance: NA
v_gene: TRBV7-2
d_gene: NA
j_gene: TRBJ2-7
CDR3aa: CASSSDSVRQYF
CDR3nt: TGTGCCAGCAGCTCCGACAGTGTTCGGCAGTACTTC

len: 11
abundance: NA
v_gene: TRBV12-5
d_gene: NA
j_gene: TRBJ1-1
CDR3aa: CASQRGTEAFF
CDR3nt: TGTGCTAGTCAAAGGGGGACTGAAGCTTTCTTT

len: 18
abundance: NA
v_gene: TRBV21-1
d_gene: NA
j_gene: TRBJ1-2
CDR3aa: CASRPQGPRRERTYGYTF
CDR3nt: TGTGCCAGCAGACCTCAAGGCCCAAGAAGGGAGCGTACCTATGGCTACACCTTC

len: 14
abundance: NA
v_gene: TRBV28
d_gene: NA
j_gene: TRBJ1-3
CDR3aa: CASSIPGPTDTIYF
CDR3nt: TGTGCCAGCAGTATACCGGGACCGACGGACACCATATATTTT

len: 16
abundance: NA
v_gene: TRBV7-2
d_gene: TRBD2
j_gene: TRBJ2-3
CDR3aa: CASSLGLAGAPDTQYF
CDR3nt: TGTGCCAGCAGCTTAGGGCTAGCGGGAGCCCCAGATACGCAGTATTTT

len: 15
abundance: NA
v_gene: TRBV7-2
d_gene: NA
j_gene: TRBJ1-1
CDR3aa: CASSLGSVMNTEAFF
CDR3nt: TGTGCCAGCAGCTTAGGGTCCGTAATGAACACTGAAGCTTTCTTT

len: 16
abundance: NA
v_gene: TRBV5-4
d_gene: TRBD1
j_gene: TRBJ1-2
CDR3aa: CASSAKGQGSGYGYTF
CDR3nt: TGTGCCAGCAGCGCGAAAGGACAGGGTTCGGGCTATGGCTACACCTTC

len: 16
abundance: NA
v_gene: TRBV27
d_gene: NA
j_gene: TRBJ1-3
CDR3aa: CASRKTTSGSGNTIYF
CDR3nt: TGTGCCAGCAGAAAGACAACCTCTGGCTCTGGAAACACCATATATTTT

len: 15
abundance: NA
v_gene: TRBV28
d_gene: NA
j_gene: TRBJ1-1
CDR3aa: CASSLYSTPNTEAFF
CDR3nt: TGTGCCAGCAGTTTATATAGCACACCGAACACTGAAGCTTTCTTT

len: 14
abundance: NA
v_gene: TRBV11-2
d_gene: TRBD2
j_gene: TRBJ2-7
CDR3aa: CASSFSGSPYEQYF
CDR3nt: TGTGCCAGCAGCTTTAGCGGGAGCCCCTACGAGCAGTACTTC

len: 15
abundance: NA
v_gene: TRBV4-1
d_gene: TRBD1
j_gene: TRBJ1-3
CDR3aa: CASSLMTGVGNTIYF
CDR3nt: TGCGCCAGCAGCCTTATGACAGGGGTAGGAAACACCATATATTTT